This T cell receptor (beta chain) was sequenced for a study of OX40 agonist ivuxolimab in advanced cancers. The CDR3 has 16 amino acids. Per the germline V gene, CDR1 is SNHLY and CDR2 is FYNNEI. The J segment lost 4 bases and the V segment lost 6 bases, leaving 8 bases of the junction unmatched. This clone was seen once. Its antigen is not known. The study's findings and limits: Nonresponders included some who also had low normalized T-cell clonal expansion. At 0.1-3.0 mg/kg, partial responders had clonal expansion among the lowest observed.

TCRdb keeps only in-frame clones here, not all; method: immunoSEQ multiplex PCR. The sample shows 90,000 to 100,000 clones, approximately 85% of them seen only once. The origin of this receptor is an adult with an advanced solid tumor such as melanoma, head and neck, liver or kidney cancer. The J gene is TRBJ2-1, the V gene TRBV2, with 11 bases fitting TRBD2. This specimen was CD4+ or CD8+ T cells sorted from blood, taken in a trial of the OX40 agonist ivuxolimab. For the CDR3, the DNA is TGTGCCAGCAGGTTCGATCTAGCGGGAGGTTACAATGAGCAGTTCTTC. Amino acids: CASRFDLAGGYNEQFF.